Each of the 9 T cell receptor beta chains below was sequenced from the same sample in a study of blood T cell repertoires in COVID-19. Profiled with immunoSEQ multiplex PCR; TCRdb holds only in-frame clones, not every one. This sample carries under 200,000 clones, more than 70% of them seen once, and the ten largest clones take 2.5%. The sequencing sample was made of peripheral blood. The source of these receptors is a man aged 35 to 55 with active or convalescent COVID-19.

This clone was counted a single time. V gene TRBV5-8 combines with J gene TRBJ2-6; tentatively, D is TRBD2 (5 bases). Germline V gene lookup returns CDR1 SGHTS and CDR2 YDEGEE. This CDR3 is 16 amino acids long. V lost 1 base, J lost 2 bases, and 10 bases lay in between. CDR3 residues: CASSLNVGAGANVLTF. The CDR3 DNA is TGTGCCAGCAGCTTGAACGTCGGGGCTGGGGCCAACGTCCTGACTTTC.

V is TRBV11-2 and J is TRBJ1-1, with D possibly matching TRBD1 (6 bases). This CDR3 spans 16 amino acids. V was pared by 6 bases and J by 0 bases, with 17 bases between. Germline CDR1 and CDR2: SGHAT and FQNNGV. In nucleotides, the CDR3 is TGTGCCAGCAGTGGCGAAGCCGGGACATTGAACACTGAAGCTTTCTTT. Translation: CASSGEAGTLNTEAFF.

About this clone: Other DNA sequences of this sample code for an identical CDR3. This sequence joins TRBV5-4 and TRBJ2-5; D is possibly TRBD2 (5 bases). The CDR3 runs to 13 residues. Germline CDR1 and CDR2: SGHNT and YYREEE (reference sequence). Trimming pared 3 bases from V and 5 bases from J, leaving 11 bases between. CDR3 in amino acids: CASSSPGGETQYF. CDR3 nucleotide sequence: TGTGCCAGCAGCTCACCCGGCGGGGAGACCCAGTACTTC.

The chain carries TRBV27 and TRBJ2-3; TRBD2 aligns across 11 bases. Germline V lookup: CDR1 MNHEY, CDR2 SMNVEV (reference sequence). The length of the CDR3 is 17 residues. V shed 6 bases, J shed 2 bases, and the junction held 10 bases outside the gene matches. As DNA, the CDR3 is TGTGCCAGCAGCACACGCCAACTAGCGGGGGCCACAGATACGCAGTATTTT. As protein: CASSTRQLAGATDTQYF.

V usage is TRBV11-2 and J usage is TRBJ1-1; 11 bases agree with TRBD1. The trim removed 5 bases at V and 3 bases at J, leaving 5 bases unmatched. Germline values: CDR1 SGHAT, CDR2 FQNNGV. There are 15 residues in the CDR3. CDR3 nucleotides: TGTGCCAGCAGCCCAGGGGACAGGGGGTACACTGAAGCTTTCTTT. The encoded protein is CASSPGDRGYTEAFF.

This chain joins TRBV6-2 or TRBV6-3 and TRBJ2-3; 10 bases are shared with TRBD2. V lost 6 bases, J lost 2 bases, and 8 bases stayed unmatched. Germline CDR1 is MNHEY and CDR2 is SVGEGT. CDR3 length: 16 residues. CDR3 in DNA: TGTGCCAGCAGCGGAGGACTAGCGGCCTACACAGATACGCAGTATTTT. Translated: CASSGGLAAYTDTQYF.

This chain connects TRBV9 to TRBJ2-5, with 9 bases fitting TRBD1. The V gene end was trimmed by 2 bases and the J gene end by 5 bases; junction bases not matched to a gene: 10. The CDR3 is 16 amino acids. Looked up from germline, CDR1 is SGDLS and CDR2 is YYNGEE. This CDR3 is CASSVTGGGIGETQYF. The CDR3 bases are TGTGCCAGCAGCGTTACAGGGGGCGGGATTGGGGAGACCCAGTACTTC.

The chain combines TRBV7-2 with TRBJ2-1; D call uncertain. Germline values: CDR1 SGHTA, CDR2 FQGNSA. CDR3 length: 16 residues. Trimming shortened V by 2 bases and J by 4 bases, and 15 bases separated the two germline ends. The CDR3: CASSLYPLGTYNEQFF. For the CDR3, the DNA is TGTGCCAGCAGCTTATACCCGCTAGGCACGTACAATGAGCAGTTCTTC.

The rearrangement links TRBV6-2 or TRBV6-3 to TRBJ2-7; tentatively, D is TRBD2 (5 bases). Between the trimmed V and J ends, which lost 5 bases and 9 bases, there was a span of 14 bases. CDR1 and CDR2 (germline): MNHEY, SVGEGT. CDR3 size: 12 residues. CDR3 sequence reads: CASSLASQVQYF. The CDR3 region has the DNA TGTGCCAGCAGTCTAGCTTCCCAGGTGCAGTACTTC.